The rows below give T cell receptor beta chains drawn from one sample of a study of CD8 T cells in Susac syndrome. TCRdb re-called the immunoSEQ multiplex PCR reads through MiXCR, storing one row per CDR3 protein. Here the sample spans fewer than 350,000 distinct CDR3 sequences, around 89% being singletons. The sample was CD8+ T cells from PBMCs. Receptor source: a human donor with multiple sclerosis. Each CDR3 is given with its conserved first and last residue. The D gene is left open where the match is weak.

V,J,D,DNA,CDR3
TRBV30,TRBJ2-1,.,TGTGCCTGGAGTGGGGTCAATGAGCAGTTCTTC,CAWSGVNEQFF
TRBV20-1,TRBJ1-4,.,TGCAGTGCTAGTGTCGAGGGTGAAAAACTGTTTTTT,CSASVEGEKLFF
TRBV18,TRBJ2-3,TRBD1,TGTGCCAGCTCACCTTCGGGACAGGAACGGAATACGCAGTATTTT,CASSPSGQERNTQYF
TRBV25-1,TRBJ2-3,TRBD1,TGTGCCAGCAGTGTGGGGACAGGGGTTTTCACAGATACGCAGTATTTT,CASSVGTGVFTDTQYF
TRBV5-1,TRBJ2-1,.,TGCGCCAGCAGAGAGAGCGGAACCTACAATGAGCAGTTCTTC,CASRESGTYNEQFF
TRBV28,TRBJ1-1,TRBD1,TGTGCCAGCAGTTTCCCGGGACAGGGAGAAAGTTTGGACACTGAAGCTTTCTTT,CASSFPGQGESLDTEAFF
TRBV4-3,TRBJ2-7,.,TGCGCCAGCAGCCAAGATGAGGGGGGCTCGTTGGGGACCTACGAGCAGTACTTC,CASSQDEGGSLGTYEQYF
TRBV30,TRBJ2-7,TRBD2,TGTGCCTGGGGCTTCGAGGGAGGGAACGAGCAGTACTTC,CAWGFEGGNEQYF
TRBV9,TRBJ2-6,.,TGTGCCAGCAGTCCTGCAGCCTCTGGGGCCAACGTCCTGACTTTC,CASSPAASGANVLTF
TRBV15,TRBJ2-7,.,TGTGCCACCAGCAGAGAGGTAGCGTTCTCCTACGAGCAGTACTTC,CATSREVAFSYEQYF
TRBV28,TRBJ1-2,.,TGTGCCAGCACCTTAGGGGGTGGGGCTGATGGCTACACCTTC,CASTLGGGADGYTF
TRBV20-1,TRBJ2-2,TRBD1,TGCAGTGCTAGAAGAATCGGACAGGGCGTGTACACCGGGGAGCTGTTTTTT,CSARRIGQGVYTGELFF
TRBV12-3/TRBV12-4,TRBJ2-7,.,TGTGCCAGCAGTTCGCCGAAGACTAGTTCTCCCTACGAGCAGTACTTC,CASSSPKTSSPYEQYF
TRBV15,TRBJ2-1,TRBD2,TGTGCCACCAGCAGAGGGGTCGGGGGGGCCAGGGATGAGCAGTTCTTC,CATSRGVGGARDEQFF
TRBV11-2,TRBJ1-1,.,TGTGCCAGCACCGTGAGGGGCTCGGACACTGAAGCTTTCTTT,CASTVRGSDTEAFF
TRBV24-1,TRBJ1-1,.,TGTGCCACCAGTGATCCGACAGCGAACACTGAAGCTTTCTTT,CATSDPTANTEAFF
TRBV4-1,TRBJ2-1,.,TGCGCCAGCAGCCAATGGTTGGAGAGTACGGATGAGCAGTTCTTC,CASSQWLESTDEQFF
TRBV29-1,TRBJ2-1,.,TGCAGCGTTGGCCCCCCACGGAGCGGTGAGCAGTTCTTC,CSVGPPRSGEQFF